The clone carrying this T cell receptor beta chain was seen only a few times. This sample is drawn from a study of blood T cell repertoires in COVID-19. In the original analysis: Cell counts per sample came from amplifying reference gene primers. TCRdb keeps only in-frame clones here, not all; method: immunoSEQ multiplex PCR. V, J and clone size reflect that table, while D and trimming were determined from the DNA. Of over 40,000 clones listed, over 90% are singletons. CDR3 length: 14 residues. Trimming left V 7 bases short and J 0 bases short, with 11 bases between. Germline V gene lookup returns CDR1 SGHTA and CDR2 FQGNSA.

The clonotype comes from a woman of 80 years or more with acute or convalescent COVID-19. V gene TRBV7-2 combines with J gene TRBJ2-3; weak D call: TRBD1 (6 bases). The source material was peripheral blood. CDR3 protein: CASKVQGSTDTQYF. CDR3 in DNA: TGTGCCAGCAAGGTCCAGGGGAGCACAGATACGCAGTATTTT.